This is a list of T cell receptor beta chains from one sample in a study of blood T cell repertoires in COVID-19. Measured with immunoSEQ multiplex PCR; TCRdb has only the in-frame clones, and not every one. In the table there are about 76,000 clones, about 85% of which are singletons. Sequences were obtained from peripheral blood. These receptor sequences come from a man aged 60 to 75 with COVID-19, enrolled during active disease. Each CDR3 is given without its conserved first and last residue.

V gene	J gene	CDR3 protein
TRBV10-3	TRBJ2-3	AISERGRGSTDTQY
TRBV6-6	TRBJ1-5	ASRPPGQKNQPQH
TRBV19	TRBJ2-2	ASSIAQGYNTGELF
TRBV7-9	TRBJ1-1	ASSPSGQGGTEAF
TRBV6-5	TRBJ2-5	ASSSTGVRETQY
TRBV9	TRBJ2-5	ASSVTGVARETQY
TRBV10-1	TRBJ1-1	ASSSGQGATEAF
TRBV5-1	TRBJ2-7	ASSLGDRGSTYEQY
TRBV12-3/TRBV12-4	TRBJ1-1	ASIPDGRGEAF
TRBV7-7	TRBJ2-2	ASSLETGVYTGELF
TRBV7-9	TRBJ2-2	ASSFAWGGVNTGELF
TRBV6-1	TRBJ1-2	ASSENPWQGGYGYT
TRBV7-2	TRBJ2-1	ASSFGLAEYNEQF
TRBV7-2	TRBJ2-5	ASSLGGTQETQY
TRBV5-1	TRBJ2-7	ASSFKHRGFSYEQY
TRBV18	TRBJ2-3	ASSTGLHTDTQY
TRBV13	TRBJ2-7	ASSFNHVRLYEQY
TRBV11-2	TRBJ1-1	ASSLTQGFMNTEAF
TRBV5-1	TRBJ1-1	ASSSSVSLGDTEAF
TRBV5-1	TRBJ2-1	ASSSPNTSGRYNEQF
TRBV6-2/TRBV6-3	TRBJ2-7	ASSYRGVKPYEQY
TRBV6-5	TRBJ1-6	ASSYSSSYNSPLH
TRBV10-3	TRBJ1-5	AISAGTDQPQH
TRBV9	TRBJ2-2	ASSVAGAGNTGELF
TRBV5-5	TRBJ1-5	ASSGATGSYSNQPQH
TRBV27	TRBJ2-7	ASSITESYEQY
TRBV24-1	TRBJ2-1	ATSDSLAGVYNEQF
TRBV24-1	TRBJ2-1	ATSDDYTYNEQF
TRBV13	TRBJ2-5	ASSSRDTQETQY
TRBV3-1/TRBV3-2	TRBJ1-3	ASSRQGAGNTIY
TRBV6-6	TRBJ2-3	ASSYSNEDTQY
TRBV30	TRBJ2-7	AWTGAYEQY
TRBV5-1	TRBJ2-1	ASSSARTNTDNEQF
TRBV12-2	TRBJ2-7	ASRLLRLPYEQY
TRBV30	TRBJ2-6	AWAEAASGANVLT
TRBV15	TRBJ1-5	ATSRDQGRNQPQH
TRBV5-6	TRBJ1-2	ASSPGRAHGYT
TRBV21-1	TRBJ1-2	ASSRKTGINYGYT
TRBV10-3	TRBJ1-5	AISESAGQPQH
TRBV5-6	TRBJ1-1	ASSLQHWNTEAF
TRBV6-5	TRBJ2-1	ASRYDRNNEQF
TRBV5-1	TRBJ1-4	ASSSQPGSAEKLF
TRBV5-6	TRBJ2-2	ASSLFSAGAPGGELF
TRBV7-2	TRBJ1-1	ASSANRGMGTEAF